This T cell receptor beta chain comes out of a study of blood T cell repertoires in COVID-19. Method: immunoSEQ multiplex PCR; TCRdb's copy keeps in-frame clones and lacks some. The sample lists approximately 230,000 clones, 70% to 90% occurring once. The germline V and J ends were trimmed by 5 bases and 6 bases, with 12 bases remaining between them. CDR3 size: 13 residues. Germline-derived CDR1 and CDR2 are SGHVS and FQNEAQ. The chain has TRBV7-8 and TRBJ2-3, with D tentatively TRBD2 (5 bases). This sequence was found in a man aged 18 to 35 with active or convalescent COVID-19. Source material: peripheral blood. The CDR3 coding sequence is TGTGCCAGCAGCGTATTACTAGGGGATACGCAGTATTTT. Its translation: CASSVLLGDTQYF.